This T cell receptor (beta chain) derives from a study of T cells after yellow fever vaccination. Findings and limits, study-wide: Post-booster reappearance was seen for most primary-vaccination clones (about 95% CD4, 85% to 90% CD8). Sorted repertoires could include abundant contaminating clonotypes from bulk cells.

The authors made TCR cDNA by 5'RACE template switching, adding a universal primer site and UMIs. One entry per CDR3 protein, called by TCRdb with MiXCR from the 5' RACE reads. Of over 110,000 distinct CDR3 sequences listed, about 7.7% are singletons. CDR1 and CDR2 from the germline V gene are LNHNV and YYDKDF (reference sequence). V lost 4 bases and J 5 bases, leaving 29 bases between the germline ends. The CDR3 loop spans 19 amino acids. This clonotype was seen at least ten times. Its antigen is as yet unknown. Sequenced material: CD4+ T cells sorted from PBMCs, taken 5 days after the yellow fever booster vaccination. The chain has TRBV15 and TRBJ2-5; no clear D gene. This TCR was sampled from a man younger than 40 who received the YFV17D yellow fever vaccine. The CDR3 bases are TGTGCCACCAGCACCAGAGCCGGAAACCCGATTAGAAGTGGGGAGACCCAGTACTTC. Its translation: CATSTRAGNPIRSGETQYF.